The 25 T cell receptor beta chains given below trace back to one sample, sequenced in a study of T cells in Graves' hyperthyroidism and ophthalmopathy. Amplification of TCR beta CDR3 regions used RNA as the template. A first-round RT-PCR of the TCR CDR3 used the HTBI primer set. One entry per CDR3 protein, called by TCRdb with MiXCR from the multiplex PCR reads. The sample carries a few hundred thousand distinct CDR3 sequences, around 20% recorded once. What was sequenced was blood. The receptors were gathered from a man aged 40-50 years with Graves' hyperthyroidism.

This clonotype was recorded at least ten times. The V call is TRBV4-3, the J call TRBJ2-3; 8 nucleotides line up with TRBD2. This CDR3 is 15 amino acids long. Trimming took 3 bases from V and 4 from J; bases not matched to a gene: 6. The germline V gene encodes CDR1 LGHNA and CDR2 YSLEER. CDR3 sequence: CASSQAGGFADTQYF. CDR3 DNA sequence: TGCGCCAGCAGCCAGGCGGGGGGCTTCGCAGATACGCAGTATTTT.

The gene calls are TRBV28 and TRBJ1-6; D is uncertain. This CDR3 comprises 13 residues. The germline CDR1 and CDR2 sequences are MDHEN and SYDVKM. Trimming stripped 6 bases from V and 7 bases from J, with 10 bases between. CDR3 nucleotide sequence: TGTGCCAGCAGCCCCGGGCCCAATTCACCCCTCCACTTT. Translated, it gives CASSPGPNSPLHF.

The CDR3 region is CASGSGAVGQYF. The CDR3 DNA is TGTGCCAGCGGTTCAGGGGCCGTCGGGCAGTACTTC. The V call is TRBV6-5, the J call TRBJ2-7, with D maybe TRBD1 (6 bases). The CDR3 extends over 12 amino acids. Trimming shortened V by 8 bases and J by 9 bases, and 17 bases separated the two germline ends. Germline CDR1 and CDR2: MNHEY and SVGAGI.

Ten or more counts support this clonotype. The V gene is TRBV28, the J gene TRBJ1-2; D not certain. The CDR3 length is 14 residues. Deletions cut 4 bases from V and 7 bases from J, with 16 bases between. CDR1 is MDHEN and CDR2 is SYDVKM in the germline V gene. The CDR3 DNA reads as TGTGCCAGCAGTTCGGTTTTAGGAGTAGGTGGCTACACCTTC. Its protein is CASSSVLGVGGYTF.

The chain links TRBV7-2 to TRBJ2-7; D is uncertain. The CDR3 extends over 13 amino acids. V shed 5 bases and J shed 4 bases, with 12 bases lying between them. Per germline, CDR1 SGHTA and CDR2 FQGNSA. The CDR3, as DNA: TGTGCCAGCAGCCTCGAGCTGGGGTACGAGCAGTACTTC. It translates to CASSLELGYEQYF.

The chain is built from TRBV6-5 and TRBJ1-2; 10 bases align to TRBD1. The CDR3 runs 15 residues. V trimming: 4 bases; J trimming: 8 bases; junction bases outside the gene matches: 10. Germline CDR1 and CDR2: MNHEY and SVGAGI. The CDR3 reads CASSSTFGTGEGYTF. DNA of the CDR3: TGTGCCAGCAGTTCCACCTTCGGGACAGGGGAAGGCTACACCTTC.

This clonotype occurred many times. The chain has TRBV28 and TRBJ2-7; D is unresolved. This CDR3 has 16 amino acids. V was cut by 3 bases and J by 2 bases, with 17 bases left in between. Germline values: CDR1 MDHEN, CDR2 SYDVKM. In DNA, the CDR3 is TGTGCCAGCAGTTTCTCCCTAAGTCTCCTAACCTACGAGCAGTACTTC. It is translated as CASSFSLSLLTYEQYF.

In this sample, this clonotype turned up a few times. CDR3 residues: CASSYPGAYEQYF. The CDR3, as DNA: TGTGCCAGCAGTTACCCCGGGGCCTACGAGCAGTACTTC. The chain uses TRBV6-5 and TRBJ2-7, with a possible D match to TRBD2 (5 bases). Trimming took off 2 bases at V and 2 bases at J, with 7 bases between the two ends. Germline V gives CDR1 MNHEY, CDR2 SVGAGI. The CDR3 runs 13 residues.

The CDR3 DNA is TGTGCCAGCGAGAACTCAGGGGGCGGCCGTGAAAAACTGTTTTTT. Its protein is CASENSGGGREKLFF. This chain links TRBV28 with TRBJ1-4; 8 bases agree with TRBD1. Germline CDR1 reads MDHEN; CDR2 reads SYDVKM. V shed 8 bases, J shed 7 bases, and the junction held 12 bases outside the gene matches. The CDR3 sequence is 15 residues long.

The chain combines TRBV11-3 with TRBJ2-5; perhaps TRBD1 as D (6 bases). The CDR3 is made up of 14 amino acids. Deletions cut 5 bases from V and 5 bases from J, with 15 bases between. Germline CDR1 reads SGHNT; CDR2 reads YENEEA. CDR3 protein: CASSPTQGSETQYF. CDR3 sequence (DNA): TGTGCCAGCAGCCCCACGCAGGGGTCGGAGACCCAGTACTTC.

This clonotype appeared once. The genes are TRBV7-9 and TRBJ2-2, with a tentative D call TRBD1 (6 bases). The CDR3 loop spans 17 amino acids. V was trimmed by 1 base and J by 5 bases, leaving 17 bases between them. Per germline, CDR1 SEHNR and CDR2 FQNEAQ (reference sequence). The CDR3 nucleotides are TGTGCCAGCAGCTTAGGTGCTCCGGGACAAGGTACCGGGGAGCTGTTTTTT. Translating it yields CASSLGAPGQGTGELFF.

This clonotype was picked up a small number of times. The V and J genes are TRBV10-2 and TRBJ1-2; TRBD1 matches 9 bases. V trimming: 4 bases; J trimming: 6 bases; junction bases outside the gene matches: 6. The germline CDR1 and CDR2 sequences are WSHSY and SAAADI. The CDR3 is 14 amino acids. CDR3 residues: CASSVSGQGNGYTF. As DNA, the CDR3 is TGCGCCAGCAGTGTATCGGGACAGGGCAATGGCTACACCTTC.

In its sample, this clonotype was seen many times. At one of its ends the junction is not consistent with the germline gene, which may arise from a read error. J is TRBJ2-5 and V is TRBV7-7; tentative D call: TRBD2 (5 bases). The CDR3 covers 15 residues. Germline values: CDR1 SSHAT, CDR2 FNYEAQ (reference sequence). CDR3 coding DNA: TGTGCTAGCAGCTTAGCGTGGGGTGAGGGAGAGACCCAGTACTTC. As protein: CASSLAWGEGETQYF. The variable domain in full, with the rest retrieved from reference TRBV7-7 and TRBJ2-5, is GAGVSQSPRYKVTKRGQDVTLRCDPISSHATLYWYQQALGQGPEFLTYFNYEAQPDKSGLPSDRFSAERPEGSISTLTIQRTEQRDSAMYRCASSLAWGEGETQYFGPGTRLLVL.

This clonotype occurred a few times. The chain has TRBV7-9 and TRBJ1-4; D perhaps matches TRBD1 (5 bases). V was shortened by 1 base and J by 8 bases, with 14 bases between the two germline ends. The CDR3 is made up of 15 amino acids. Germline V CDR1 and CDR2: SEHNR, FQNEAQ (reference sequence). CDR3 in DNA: TGTGCCAGCAGCTTAGGACAGCAAGAACGGGAAAAACTGTTTTTT. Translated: CASSLGQQEREKLFF.

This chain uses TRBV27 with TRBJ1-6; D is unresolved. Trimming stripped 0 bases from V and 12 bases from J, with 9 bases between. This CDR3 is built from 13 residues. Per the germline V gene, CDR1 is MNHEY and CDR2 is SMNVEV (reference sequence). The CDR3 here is CASSLSSAGPLHF. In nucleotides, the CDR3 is TGTGCCAGCAGTTTATCGTCGGCGGGACCCCTCCACTTT.

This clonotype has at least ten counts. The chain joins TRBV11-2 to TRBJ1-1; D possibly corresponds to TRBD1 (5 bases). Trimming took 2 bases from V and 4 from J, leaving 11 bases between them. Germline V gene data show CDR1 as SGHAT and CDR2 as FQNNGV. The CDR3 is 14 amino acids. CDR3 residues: CASSLIGQRTEAFF. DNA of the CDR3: TGTGCCAGCAGCTTAATAGGACAACGCACTGAAGCTTTCTTT.

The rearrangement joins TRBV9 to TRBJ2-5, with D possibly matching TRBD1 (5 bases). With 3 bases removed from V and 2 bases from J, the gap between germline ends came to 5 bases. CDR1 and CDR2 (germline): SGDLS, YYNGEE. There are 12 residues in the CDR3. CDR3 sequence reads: CASSGQQETQYF. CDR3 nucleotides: TGTGCCAGCAGCGGACAGCAAGAGACCCAGTACTTC. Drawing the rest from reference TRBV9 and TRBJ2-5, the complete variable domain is DSGVTQTPKHLITATGQRVTLRCSPRSGDLSVYWYQQSLDQGLQFLIQYYNGEERAKGNILERFSAQQFPDLHSELNLSSLELGDSALYFCASSGQQETQYFGPGTRLLVL.

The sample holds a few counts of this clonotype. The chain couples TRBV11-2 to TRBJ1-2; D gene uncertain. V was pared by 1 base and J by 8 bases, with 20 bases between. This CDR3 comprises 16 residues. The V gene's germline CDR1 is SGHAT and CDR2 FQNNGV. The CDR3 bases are TGTGCCAGCAGCTTAGTTCCCAGTGGTTTGGCGGGGGGCTACACCTTC. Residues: CASSLVPSGLAGGYTF.

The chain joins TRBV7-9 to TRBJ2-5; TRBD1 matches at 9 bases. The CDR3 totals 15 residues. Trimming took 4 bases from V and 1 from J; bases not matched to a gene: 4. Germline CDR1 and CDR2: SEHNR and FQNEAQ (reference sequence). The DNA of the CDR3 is TGTGCCAGCAGCTCGACAGGGGGATCCCAAGAGACCCAGTACTTC. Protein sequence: CASSSTGGSQETQYF.

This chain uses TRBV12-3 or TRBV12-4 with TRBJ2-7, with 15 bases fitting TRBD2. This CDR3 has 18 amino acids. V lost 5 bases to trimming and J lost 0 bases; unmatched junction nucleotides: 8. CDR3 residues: CASSPQGLAGGSSYEQYF. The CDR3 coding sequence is TGTGCCAGCAGTCCCCAAGGACTAGCGGGGGGGAGCTCCTACGAGCAGTACTTC.

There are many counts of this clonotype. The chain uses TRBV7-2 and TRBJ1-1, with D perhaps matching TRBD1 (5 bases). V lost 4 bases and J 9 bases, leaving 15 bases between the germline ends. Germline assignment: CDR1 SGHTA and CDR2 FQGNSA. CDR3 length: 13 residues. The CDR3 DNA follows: TGTGCCAGCAGCTCCGGGGCAGGCAACCAAGCTTTCTTT. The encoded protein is CASSSGAGNQAFF.

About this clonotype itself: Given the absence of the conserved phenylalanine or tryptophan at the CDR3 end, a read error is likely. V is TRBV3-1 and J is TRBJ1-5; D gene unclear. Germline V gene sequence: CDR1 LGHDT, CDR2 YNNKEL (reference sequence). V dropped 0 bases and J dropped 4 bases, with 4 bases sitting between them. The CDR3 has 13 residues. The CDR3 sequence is CASSQDENQPQHL. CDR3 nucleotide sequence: TGTGCCAGCAGCCAAGACGAGAATCAGCCCCAGCATCTT.

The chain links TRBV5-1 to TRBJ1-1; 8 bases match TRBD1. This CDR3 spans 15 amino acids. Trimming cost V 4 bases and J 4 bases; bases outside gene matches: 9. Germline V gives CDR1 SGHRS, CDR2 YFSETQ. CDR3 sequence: CASSPTTGAGTEAFF. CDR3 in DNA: TGCGCCAGCAGCCCAACGACAGGGGCGGGCACTGAAGCTTTCTTT.

The DNA for the CDR3 is TGTGCCAGCTCACCACTCGGGACACCCCCCGGGGAGCTGTTTTTT. Encoded protein: CASSPLGTPPGELFF. J is TRBJ2-2 and V is TRBV18; D perhaps matches TRBD1 (6 bases). The CDR3 contains 15 residues. Germline CDR1 reads KGHSH; CDR2 reads LQKENI. Trimming removed 1 base from V and 6 bases from J, with 12 bases in between.

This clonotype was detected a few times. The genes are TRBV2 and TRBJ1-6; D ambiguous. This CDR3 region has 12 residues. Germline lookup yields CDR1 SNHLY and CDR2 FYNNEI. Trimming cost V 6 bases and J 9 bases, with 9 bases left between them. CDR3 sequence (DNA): TGTGCCAGCAGGCCCGCGGGTTCACCCCTCCACTTT. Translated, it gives CASRPAGSPLHF.